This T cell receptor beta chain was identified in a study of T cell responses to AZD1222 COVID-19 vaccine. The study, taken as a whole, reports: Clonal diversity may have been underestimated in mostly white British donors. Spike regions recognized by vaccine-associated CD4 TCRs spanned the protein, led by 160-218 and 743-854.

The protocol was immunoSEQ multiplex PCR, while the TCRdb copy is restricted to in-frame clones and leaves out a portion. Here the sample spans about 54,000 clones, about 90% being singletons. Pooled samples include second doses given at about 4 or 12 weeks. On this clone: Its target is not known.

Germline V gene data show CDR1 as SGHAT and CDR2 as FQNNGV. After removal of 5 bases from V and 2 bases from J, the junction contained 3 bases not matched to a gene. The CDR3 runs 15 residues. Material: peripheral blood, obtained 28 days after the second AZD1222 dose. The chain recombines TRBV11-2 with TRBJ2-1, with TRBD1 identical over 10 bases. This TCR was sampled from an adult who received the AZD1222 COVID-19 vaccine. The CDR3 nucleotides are TGTGCCAGCAGCCCCGGGACAGGGGCCTACAATGAGCAGTTCTTC. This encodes CASSPGTGAYNEQFF.